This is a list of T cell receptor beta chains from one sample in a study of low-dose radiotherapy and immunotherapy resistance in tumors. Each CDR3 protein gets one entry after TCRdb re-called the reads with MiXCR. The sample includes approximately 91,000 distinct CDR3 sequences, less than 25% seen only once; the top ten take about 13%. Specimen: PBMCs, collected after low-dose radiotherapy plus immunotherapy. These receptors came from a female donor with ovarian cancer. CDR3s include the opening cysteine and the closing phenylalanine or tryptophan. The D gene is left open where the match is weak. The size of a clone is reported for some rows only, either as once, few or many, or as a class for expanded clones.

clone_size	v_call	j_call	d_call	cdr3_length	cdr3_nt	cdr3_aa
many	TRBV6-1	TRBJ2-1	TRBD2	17	TGTGCCAGCAGTGATATGACTAGCGGGGTAACCTACAATGAGCAGTTCTTC	CASSDMTSGVTYNEQFF
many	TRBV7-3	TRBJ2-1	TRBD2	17	TGTGCCAGCAGCTTAACACGGACTAGCGGGAGCCACAATGAGCAGTTCTTC	CASSLTRTSGSHNEQFF
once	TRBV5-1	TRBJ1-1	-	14	TGCGCCAGCAGCTCCGGACGGGGGAACACTGAAGCTTTCTTT	CASSSGRGNTEAFF
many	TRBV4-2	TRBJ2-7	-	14	TGTGCCAGCAGCCAAGATCGGACGGACTACGAGCAGTACTTC	CASSQDRTDYEQYF
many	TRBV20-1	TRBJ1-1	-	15	TGCAGTGCTAGATTCCCGGGGAGCTTCAACACTGAAGCTTTCTTT	CSARFPGSFNTEAFF
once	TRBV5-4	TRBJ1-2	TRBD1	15	TGTGCCAGCAGCTTACGAACAGGGGGCGCGGGTGGCTACACCTTC	CASSLRTGGAGGYTF
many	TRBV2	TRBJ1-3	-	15	TGTGCCAGCAGTGTAGGAGGGAGCGGTGGAAACACCATATATTTT	CASSVGGSGGNTIYF
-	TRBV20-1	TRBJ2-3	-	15	TGCAGTGCTAGGCCGTGGACTACCGGCACAGATACGCAGTATTTT	CSARPWTTGTDTQYF
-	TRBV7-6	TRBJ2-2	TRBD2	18	TGTGCCAGCACCCCGGCTGGACTAGCGGGAGGTTCCACCGGGGAGCTGTTTTTT	CASTPAGLAGGSTGELFF
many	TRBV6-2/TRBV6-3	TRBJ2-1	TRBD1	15	TGTGCCAGCCGGGACGGACAGGGACACTACAATGAGCAGTTCTTC	CASRDGQGHYNEQFF
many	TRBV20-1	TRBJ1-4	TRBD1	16	TGCAGTGCAACCGGGACAGGGGGCTTTGTAAATGAAAAACTGTTTTTT	CSATGTGGFVNEKLFF
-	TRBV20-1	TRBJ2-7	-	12	TGCAGTGCTAGATTCGCCTCTTTAGGGCAGTACTTC	CSARFASLGQYF
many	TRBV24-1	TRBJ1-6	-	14	TGTGCCACCTCTGACCGACGGGGTAATTCACCCCTCCACTTT	CATSDRRGNSPLHF
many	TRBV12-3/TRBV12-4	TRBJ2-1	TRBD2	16	TGTGCCAGCAGTTTAGGAGGACTAGCGGGGAAGAATGAGCAGTTCTTC	CASSLGGLAGKNEQFF
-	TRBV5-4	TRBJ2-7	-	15	TGTGCCAGCAGCTTGGGACAGGCACAAACCTACGAGCAGTACTTC	CASSLGQAQTYEQYF
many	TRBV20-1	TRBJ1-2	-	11	TGCAGTGCTAGAGTACTTCAGGGCTACACCTTC	CSARVLQGYTF
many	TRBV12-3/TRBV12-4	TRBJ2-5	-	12	TGTGCCAGCAGTTTGGGGATTGTGACCCAGTACTTC	CASSLGIVTQYF
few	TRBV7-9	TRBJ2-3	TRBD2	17	TGTGCCAGCAGCACCAATAGGGGTAGCGGGGGCACAGATACGCAGTATTTT	CASSTNRGSGGTDTQYF
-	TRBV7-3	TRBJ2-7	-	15	TGTGCCAGCAGCTTAACCCCCGGACACCGATACGAGCAGTACTTC	CASSLTPGHRYEQYF
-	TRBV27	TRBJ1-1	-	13	TGTGCCAGCAGTTTGGCGATCAGCACTGAAGCTTTCTTT	CASSLAISTEAFF
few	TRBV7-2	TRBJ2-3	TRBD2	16	TGTGCCAGCAGCTTATCTAGCGGGACTAGCACAGATACGCAGTATTTT	CASSLSSGTSTDTQYF
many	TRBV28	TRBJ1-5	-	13	TGTGCCAGCAGTAGGGACGATTGGCAGCCCCAGCATTTT	CASSRDDWQPQHF
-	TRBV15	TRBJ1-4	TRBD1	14	TGTGCCACCAGCAGAAGGGACAGGGATGAAAAACTGTTTTTT	CATSRRDRDEKLFF
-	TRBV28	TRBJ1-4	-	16	TGTGCCAGCAGTTGGTCAGGGGCCGCAACTAATGAAAAACTGTTTTTT	CASSWSGAATNEKLFF
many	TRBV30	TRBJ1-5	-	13	TGTGCCTGGAGCCGGGATAGCAATCAGCCCCAGCATTTT	CAWSRDSNQPQHF
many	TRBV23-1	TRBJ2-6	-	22	TGCGCCAGCAGTCAATCCTCCGACAATGTGGGCCTATCTTCCTCTGGGGCCAACGTCCTGACTTTC	CASSQSSDNVGLSSSGANVLTF
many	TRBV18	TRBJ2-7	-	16	TGTGCCAGCTCATCTCCGGGCCTAGGGAAGGCCTACGAGCAGTACTTC	CASSSPGLGKAYEQYF
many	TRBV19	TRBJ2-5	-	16	TGTGCCAGTAGATCCAACGCCGGGGGCCACCAAGAGACCCAGTACTTC	CASRSNAGGHQETQYF
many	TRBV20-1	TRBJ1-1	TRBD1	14	TGCAGTGCTAGCCCCGGGACAGCTAACACTGAAGCTTTCTTT	CSASPGTANTEAFF
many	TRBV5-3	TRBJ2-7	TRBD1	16	TGTGCCAGCAGCCAGGAGCTGGGACAGGGGGGCTACGAGCAGTACTTC	CASSQELGQGGYEQYF
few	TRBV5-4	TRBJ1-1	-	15	TGTGCCAGCAGCTTGGGAGGGAGGGGCGGTCCTGAAGCTTTCTTT	CASSLGGRGGPEAFF
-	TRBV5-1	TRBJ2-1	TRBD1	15	TGCGCCAGCAGCCGCATCCCCGGGACAGCCGGCTTACAGTTCTTC	CASSRIPGTAGLQFF
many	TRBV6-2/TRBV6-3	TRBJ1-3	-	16	TGTGCCAGCAGTCGAACTGCAGGGTTTTCGGGAAACACCATATATTTT	CASSRTAGFSGNTIYF
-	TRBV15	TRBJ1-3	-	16	TGTGCCACCAGCAGAGATGTGAGGGACTCTGGAAACACCATATATTTT	CATSRDVRDSGNTIYF
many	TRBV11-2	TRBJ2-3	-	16	TGTGCCAGCAGCTTAGGTGGCGGGATGGGCACAGATACGCAGTATTTT	CASSLGGGMGTDTQYF
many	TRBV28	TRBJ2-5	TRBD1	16	TGTGCCAGCAGCGACGTGGGACAGGCATTACAAGAGACCCAGTACTTC	CASSDVGQALQETQYF
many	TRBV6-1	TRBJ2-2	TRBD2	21	TGTGCCAGCAGTGTTCGACTAGCGGGGGATTTTGGGCCGACGAACACCGGGGAGCTGTTTTTT	CASSVRLAGDFGPTNTGELFF
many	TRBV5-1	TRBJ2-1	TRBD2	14	TGCGCCAGCAGCTTGGTAGCGGGGGCCCCTGAGCAGTTCTTC	CASSLVAGAPEQFF
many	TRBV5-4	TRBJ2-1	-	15	TGTGCCAGCAGCTTTGCGGCAGACCGATACAATGAGCAGTTCTTC	CASSFAADRYNEQFF
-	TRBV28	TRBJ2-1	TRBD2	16	TGTGCCAGCAGTTTAGGACTAGCGGGGGGGCCGGTTGAGCAGTTCTTC	CASSLGLAGGPVEQFF
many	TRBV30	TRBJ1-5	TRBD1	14	TGTGCCTGGAGTGGGACAGGGGTCAATCAGCCCCAGCATTTT	CAWSGTGVNQPQHF
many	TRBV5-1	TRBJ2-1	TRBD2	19	TGCGCCAGCAGCCTAAGGGCTAGCGGGGGAGTATTCTCCTACAATGAGCAGTTCTTC	CASSLRASGGVFSYNEQFF
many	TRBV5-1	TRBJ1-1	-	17	TGCGCCAGCAGCTTGGAAAGTGGGGAGGTGAGGAACACTGAAGCTTTCTTT	CASSLESGEVRNTEAFF
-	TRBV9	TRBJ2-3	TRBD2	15	TGTGCCAGCAGCGTACTTGGCGGGAGGGCAGATACGCAGTATTTT	CASSVLGGRADTQYF
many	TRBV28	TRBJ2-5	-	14	TGTGCCAGCACTCTGGGGGGCTCCGGGGAGACCCAGTACTTC	CASTLGGSGETQYF
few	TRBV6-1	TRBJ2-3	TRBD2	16	TGTGCCAGCACCCCAAGAGGCGGGGGGGCCGGTGATACGCAGTATTTT	CASTPRGGGAGDTQYF
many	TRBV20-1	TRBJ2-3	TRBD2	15	TGCAGTGCCGAATCGGCTAGCGGGGCAACAGATACGCAGTATTTT	CSAESASGATDTQYF
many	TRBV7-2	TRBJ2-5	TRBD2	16	TGTGCCAGCAGCTTTTTAGCGGGGGGGGCTTGGGAGACCCAGTACTTC	CASSFLAGGAWETQYF
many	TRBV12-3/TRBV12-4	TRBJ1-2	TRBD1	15	TGTGCCAGCAGTTTAGGTTTCGGGACAGATCCGGGCTACACCTTC	CASSLGFGTDPGYTF
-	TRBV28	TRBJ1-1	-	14	TGTGCCAGCAGCTTTGGAGCAGGGCCCACTGAAGCTTTCTTT	CASSFGAGPTEAFF
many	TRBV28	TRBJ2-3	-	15	TGTGCCAGCAGTTTTAGTCAGGGTTCCACAGATACGCAGTATTTT	CASSFSQGSTDTQYF
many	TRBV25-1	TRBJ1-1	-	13	TGTGCCAGCAGTGAATTTGAGAACACTGAAGCTTTCTTT	CASSEFENTEAFF
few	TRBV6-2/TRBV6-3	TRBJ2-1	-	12	TGTGCCGGGGGCGGCAATCGAGTAGAGCAGTTCTTC	CAGGGNRVEQFF
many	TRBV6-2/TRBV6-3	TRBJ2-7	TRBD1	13	TGTGCCAGCTGGGACAGCACCTCCTACGAGCAGTACTTC	CASWDSTSYEQYF
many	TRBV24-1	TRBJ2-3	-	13	TGTGCCACCAGGCTCACCAACACAGATACGCAGTATTTT	CATRLTNTDTQYF
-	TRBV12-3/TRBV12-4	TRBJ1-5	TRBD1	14	TGTGCCAGCAGTCCAACAGGGGATAATCAGCCCCAGCATTTT	CASSPTGDNQPQHF
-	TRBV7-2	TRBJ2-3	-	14	TGTGCCAGCAGCTTATACTCTAGCACAGATACGCAGTATTTT	CASSLYSSTDTQYF
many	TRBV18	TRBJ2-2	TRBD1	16	TGTGCCAGCTCACGGGACAGGCGCACACACACCGGGGAGCTGTTTTTT	CASSRDRRTHTGELFF
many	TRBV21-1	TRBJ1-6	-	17	TGTGCCAGCAGCAAAAAAATCCGGGATGTCTATAATTCACCCCTTCACTTT	CASSKKIRDVYNSPLHF